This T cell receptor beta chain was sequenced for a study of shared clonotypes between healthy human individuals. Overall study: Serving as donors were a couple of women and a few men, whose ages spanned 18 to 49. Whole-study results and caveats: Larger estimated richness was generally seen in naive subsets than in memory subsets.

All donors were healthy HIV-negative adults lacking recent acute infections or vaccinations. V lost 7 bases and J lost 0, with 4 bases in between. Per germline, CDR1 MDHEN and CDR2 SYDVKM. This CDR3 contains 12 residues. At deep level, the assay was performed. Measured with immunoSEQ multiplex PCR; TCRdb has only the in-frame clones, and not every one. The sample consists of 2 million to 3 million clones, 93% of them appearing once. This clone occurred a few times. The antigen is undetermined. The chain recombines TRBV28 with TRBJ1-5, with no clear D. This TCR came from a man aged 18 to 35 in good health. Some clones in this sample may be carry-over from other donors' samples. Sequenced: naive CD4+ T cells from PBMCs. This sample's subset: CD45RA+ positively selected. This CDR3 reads CASKTSNQPQHF. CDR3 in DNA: TGTGCCAGCAAGACTAGCAATCAGCCCCAGCATTTT.